This T cell receptor beta chain was identified during a study of control samples from healthy donors and cancer patients. V lost 6 bases, J lost 5 bases, and 24 bases lay in between. The CDR3 spans 17 residues. The germline CDR1 and CDR2 sequences are SGHTS and YDEGEE. This clone is termed large. The table came from immunoSEQ multiplex PCR; TCRdb's copy has only in-frame clones and leaves some out. The sample consists of some 94,000 clones, about 86% of them appearing once. This receptor was obtained from a woman in her forties or fifties in good health. The chain is built from TRBV5-8 and TRBJ1-5; possible D gene TRBD1, 6 bases. Sequencing used blood. For the CDR3, the DNA is TGTGCCAGCAATCCCGCGGGGGGCCAAGGACCATATCAGCCCCAGCATTTT. It specifies CASNPAGGQGPYQPQHF.